A selection of T cell receptor beta chains follows, all from one sample in a study of shared clonotypes between healthy human individuals. Generated by immunoSEQ multiplex PCR, the TCRdb table keeps only in-frame clones and is missing some. Among about half a million clones, around 77% were seen once, and the ten largest hold 12%. The sample taken for sequencing was PBMCs. The source is a woman between 35 and 50 years old in good health. Some clones in this sample may be carry-over from other donors' samples. CDR3s include the opening cysteine and the closing phenylalanine or tryptophan. The D gene is left open where the match is weak. Part of the rows lack a size; the others show once, few, many or a class for expanded clones.

v_call: TRBV2; j_call: TRBJ2-1; clone_size: -; d_call: TRBD2; cdr3_nt: TGTGCCAGCAGTGAACGGGCTAGCGGGGTCAATGAGCAGTTCTTC; cdr3_aa: CASSERASGVNEQFF
v_call: TRBV6-4; j_call: TRBJ2-7; clone_size: -; d_call: -; cdr3_nt: TGTGCCAGCCTCCATTTGGGCTCCTACGAGCAGTACTTC; cdr3_aa: CASLHLGSYEQYF
v_call: TRBV2; j_call: TRBJ1-2; clone_size: -; d_call: TRBD1; cdr3_nt: TGTGCCAGCAGTGAAGCCCCTACAGGGGTCGGTGGCTACACCTTC; cdr3_aa: CASSEAPTGVGGYTF
v_call: TRBV18; j_call: TRBJ2-1; clone_size: -; d_call: TRBD2; cdr3_nt: TGTGCCAGCTCCCCGAGGGGGACTAGCGTTCGCAATGAGCAGTTCTTC; cdr3_aa: CASSPRGTSVRNEQFF
v_call: TRBV5-1; j_call: TRBJ1-4; clone_size: few; d_call: -; cdr3_nt: TGCGCCAGCAGCTTAGCAGGGGTAGTAAGTGAAAAACTGTTTTTT; cdr3_aa: CASSLAGVVSEKLFF
v_call: TRBV19; j_call: TRBJ2-7; clone_size: -; d_call: TRBD2; cdr3_nt: TGTGCCAGTAGTAGCGGGAGCTACGAGCAGTACTTC; cdr3_aa: CASSSGSYEQYF
v_call: TRBV27; j_call: TRBJ1-1; clone_size: -; d_call: -; cdr3_nt: TGTGCCAGCAGTTTATCTCGGTCGGCCTTTGAAGCTTTCTTT; cdr3_aa: CASSLSRSAFEAFF
v_call: TRBV5-4; j_call: TRBJ2-2; clone_size: -; d_call: TRBD1; cdr3_nt: TGTGCCAGCAGCTACAGGGGCCCGAACACCGGGGAGCTGTTTTTT; cdr3_aa: CASSYRGPNTGELFF
v_call: TRBV19; j_call: TRBJ1-2; clone_size: -; d_call: -; cdr3_nt: TGTGCCAGTAGTCTAGGGAACTATGGCTACACCTTC; cdr3_aa: CASSLGNYGYTF
v_call: TRBV28; j_call: TRBJ2-7; clone_size: -; d_call: TRBD1; cdr3_nt: TGTGCCAGCAGCTCAGCTGGGGACAGGGAAGAGCAGTACTTC; cdr3_aa: CASSSAGDREEQYF
v_call: TRBV10-3; j_call: TRBJ1-5; clone_size: -; d_call: TRBD1; cdr3_nt: TGTGCCATCAGCGGGGACAGAACAAATCAGCCCCAGCATTTT; cdr3_aa: CAISGDRTNQPQHF
v_call: TRBV4-2; j_call: TRBJ2-3; clone_size: -; d_call: TRBD2; cdr3_nt: TGTGCCAGCAGCCAAGTTATAGCGGGCGTCAGGGATACGCAGTATTTT; cdr3_aa: CASSQVIAGVRDTQYF
v_call: TRBV29-1; j_call: TRBJ2-7; clone_size: -; d_call: TRBD2; cdr3_nt: TGCAGCGTTGAAAGGGGTAGCGGGAACTCCTACGAGCAGTACTTC; cdr3_aa: CSVERGSGNSYEQYF
v_call: TRBV6-1; j_call: TRBJ2-7; clone_size: many; d_call: TRBD1; cdr3_nt: TGTGCCAGCAGTGAACGAGCAGGGGACAGCTCCTACGAGCAGTACTTC; cdr3_aa: CASSERAGDSSYEQYF
v_call: TRBV10-1; j_call: TRBJ2-1; clone_size: -; d_call: -; cdr3_nt: TGCGCCAGCAGTGAGTCGGGGACCCACAATGAGCAGTTCTTC; cdr3_aa: CASSESGTHNEQFF
v_call: TRBV5-1; j_call: TRBJ2-7; clone_size: once; d_call: TRBD1; cdr3_nt: TGCGCCAGCAGCTGGGACAGTGGCGAGCAGTACTTC; cdr3_aa: CASSWDSGEQYF
v_call: TRBV7-9; j_call: TRBJ2-1; clone_size: few; d_call: TRBD2; cdr3_nt: TGTGCCAGCAGCTTAGCACTAGCGGGGACCTACAATGAGCAGTTCTTC; cdr3_aa: CASSLALAGTYNEQFF
v_call: TRBV18; j_call: TRBJ1-2; clone_size: few; d_call: -; cdr3_nt: TGTGCCAGCTCACCATGGCCCCCCAGCGGGGGGGGAGACTATGGCTACACCTTC; cdr3_aa: CASSPWPPSGGGDYGYTF
v_call: TRBV19; j_call: TRBJ1-5; clone_size: -; d_call: TRBD1; cdr3_nt: TGTGCCAGTAGTTCCGACAGGGGGAATCAGCCCCAGCATTTT; cdr3_aa: CASSSDRGNQPQHF
v_call: TRBV7-9; j_call: TRBJ2-3; clone_size: -; d_call: TRBD2; cdr3_nt: TGTGCCAGCAGCAGGATCCGGACTAGCGGAAACACAGATACGCAGTATTTT; cdr3_aa: CASSRIRTSGNTDTQYF
v_call: TRBV4-1; j_call: TRBJ2-5; clone_size: -; d_call: TRBD2; cdr3_nt: TGCGCCAGCAGCCAAGTTCCAGCGGGAGGGAGAAAGACCCAGTACTTC; cdr3_aa: CASSQVPAGGRKTQYF
v_call: TRBV10-1; j_call: TRBJ2-7; clone_size: -; d_call: -; cdr3_nt: TGCGCCAGCCCCGACCTGGTAGGCGGGGACACCTCCTACGAGCAGTACTTC; cdr3_aa: CASPDLVGGDTSYEQYF
v_call: TRBV18; j_call: TRBJ2-7; clone_size: -; d_call: -; cdr3_nt: TGTGCCAGCTCACCCTCGCAAGACTCACACTACGAGCAGTACTTC; cdr3_aa: CASSPSQDSHYEQYF
v_call: TRBV30; j_call: TRBJ2-7; clone_size: -; d_call: -; cdr3_nt: TGTGCCTGGACCCCCCTGGCGGACCCTGTTGGCGAGCAGTACTTC; cdr3_aa: CAWTPLADPVGEQYF
v_call: TRBV7-2; j_call: TRBJ2-7; clone_size: -; d_call: -; cdr3_nt: TGTGCCAGCAGCTCGAACTACGAGCAGTACTTC; cdr3_aa: CASSSNYEQYF
v_call: TRBV7-2; j_call: TRBJ2-7; clone_size: -; d_call: -; cdr3_nt: TGTGCCAGCAGCTTACCGGGACACTACTACGAGCAGTACTTC; cdr3_aa: CASSLPGHYYEQYF
v_call: TRBV19; j_call: TRBJ2-2; clone_size: -; d_call: -; cdr3_nt: TGTGCCAGTAGCATCTGGGGGGACGGGAGACGTGCCGGGGAGCTGTTTTTT; cdr3_aa: CASSIWGDGRRAGELFF
v_call: TRBV7-2; j_call: TRBJ2-7; clone_size: once; d_call: TRBD2; cdr3_nt: TGTGCCAGCAGTTTTAGCGGTAGCGGGGCGAACTACGAGCAGTACTTC; cdr3_aa: CASSFSGSGANYEQYF
v_call: TRBV7-9; j_call: TRBJ2-7; clone_size: -; d_call: -; cdr3_nt: TGTGCCAGCACGGCCTACGCCTACGAGCAGTACTTC; cdr3_aa: CASTAYAYEQYF
v_call: TRBV5-3; j_call: TRBJ2-7; clone_size: -; d_call: TRBD2; cdr3_nt: TGTGCCAGAAGCTCGCGATGGCGGGAGCCTTCCTACGAGCAGTACTTC; cdr3_aa: CARSSRWREPSYEQYF
v_call: TRBV30; j_call: TRBJ1-6; clone_size: -; d_call: -; cdr3_nt: TGTGCCTGGAGGGGCGGGGGGTTGGCTTCACCCCTCCACTTT; cdr3_aa: CAWRGGGLASPLHF
v_call: TRBV11-2; j_call: TRBJ1-2; clone_size: -; d_call: -; cdr3_nt: TGTGCCAGCAGCCCATCATACCGGGACCTAAACTATGGCTACACCTTC; cdr3_aa: CASSPSYRDLNYGYTF
v_call: TRBV5-1; j_call: TRBJ2-1; clone_size: -; d_call: -; cdr3_nt: TGCGCCAGCAGCTTCGGGAATGAGCAGTTCTTC; cdr3_aa: CASSFGNEQFF
v_call: TRBV7-3; j_call: TRBJ2-3; clone_size: -; d_call: -; cdr3_nt: TGTGCCAGCAGCTTCAGAACCGCGGGGAGAGATACGCAGTATTTT; cdr3_aa: CASSFRTAGRDTQYF
v_call: TRBV4-1; j_call: TRBJ2-3; clone_size: -; d_call: -; cdr3_nt: TGCGCCAGCAGCCAAGTGGGGGGTAGCACAGATACGCAGTATTTT; cdr3_aa: CASSQVGGSTDTQYF
v_call: TRBV13; j_call: TRBJ2-7; clone_size: -; d_call: -; cdr3_nt: TGTGCCAGCAAGAGGGTCGCGGAGTCCTACGAGCAGTACTTC; cdr3_aa: CASKRVAESYEQYF
v_call: TRBV10-3; j_call: TRBJ2-5; clone_size: few; d_call: TRBD2; cdr3_nt: TGTGCCATAAGACTAGCGGGAGGAGAGACCCAGTACTTC; cdr3_aa: CAIRLAGGETQYF
v_call: TRBV20-1; j_call: TRBJ2-3; clone_size: -; d_call: -; cdr3_nt: TGCAGTGCTTCGGGACTAGATACGCAGTATTTT; cdr3_aa: CSASGLDTQYF
v_call: TRBV7-9; j_call: TRBJ2-5; clone_size: -; d_call: TRBD1; cdr3_nt: TGTGCCAGCAGCTTAGGGGGCAGGGGGCGAGAGACCCAGTACTTC; cdr3_aa: CASSLGGRGRETQYF
v_call: TRBV15; j_call: TRBJ1-1; clone_size: -; d_call: -; cdr3_nt: TGTGCCACCAGTCCCGGAGCAAGGGGTAACACTGAAGCTTTCTTT; cdr3_aa: CATSPGARGNTEAFF
v_call: TRBV5-6; j_call: TRBJ2-1; clone_size: -; d_call: TRBD2; cdr3_nt: TGTGCCAGCAGCTTGAGGAGGGGGACTAGCGGGGACACCTACAATGAGCAGTTCTTC; cdr3_aa: CASSLRRGTSGDTYNEQFF
v_call: TRBV30; j_call: TRBJ2-7; clone_size: -; d_call: TRBD2; cdr3_nt: TGTGCCTGGAATAATCCCAGGACTAGCGGGACAAACGAGCAGTACTTC; cdr3_aa: CAWNNPRTSGTNEQYF
v_call: TRBV5-1; j_call: TRBJ1-3; clone_size: -; d_call: -; cdr3_nt: TGCGCCAGCAGCTTGGGGGTCGCCGGGACAACCGTCGATTTT; cdr3_aa: CASSLGVAGTTVDF
v_call: TRBV7-2; j_call: TRBJ1-5; clone_size: -; d_call: -; cdr3_nt: TGTGCCAGCAGCTTAGCCCCGAATCAGCCCCAGCATTTT; cdr3_aa: CASSLAPNQPQHF
v_call: TRBV9; j_call: TRBJ2-7; clone_size: -; d_call: TRBD2; cdr3_nt: TGTGCCAGCAGCCTCGGCCCAGCGGGAGGATACGAGCAGTACTTC; cdr3_aa: CASSLGPAGGYEQYF
v_call: TRBV28; j_call: TRBJ2-7; clone_size: -; d_call: TRBD1; cdr3_nt: TGTGCCAGCAGTCCCTCGGACAGGGGGGCCGAGCAGTACTTC; cdr3_aa: CASSPSDRGAEQYF
v_call: TRBV2; j_call: TRBJ2-1; clone_size: -; d_call: -; cdr3_nt: TGTGCCAGCAGGGGGTTGACAGCCTACCCTCTCGATGAGCAGTTCTTC; cdr3_aa: CASRGLTAYPLDEQFF
v_call: TRBV19; j_call: TRBJ1-1; clone_size: many; d_call: TRBD1; cdr3_nt: TGTGCCAGCAGGACAGGGGGCGACACTGAAGCTTTCTTT; cdr3_aa: CASRTGGDTEAFF
v_call: TRBV4-1; j_call: TRBJ2-5; clone_size: -; d_call: -; cdr3_nt: TGCGCCAGCAGCCTACCCGGACTGCAAGAGACCCAGTACTTC; cdr3_aa: CASSLPGLQETQYF
v_call: TRBV30; j_call: TRBJ2-5; clone_size: -; d_call: -; cdr3_nt: TGTGCCTGCCAGGACTCGCAAGAGACCCAGTACTTC; cdr3_aa: CACQDSQETQYF
v_call: TRBV18; j_call: TRBJ1-2; clone_size: -; d_call: TRBD1; cdr3_nt: TGTGCCAGCTCCCGCGGGACAGACTATGGCTACACCTTC; cdr3_aa: CASSRGTDYGYTF
v_call: TRBV28; j_call: TRBJ1-5; clone_size: -; d_call: -; cdr3_nt: TGTGCCAGCAGTTGGGCAGAAGATAGCAATCAGCCCCAGCATTTT; cdr3_aa: CASSWAEDSNQPQHF
v_call: TRBV9; j_call: TRBJ2-2; clone_size: many; d_call: -; cdr3_nt: TGTGCCAGCAGCAACACAGGCGCCACCGGGGAGCTGTTTTTT; cdr3_aa: CASSNTGATGELFF
v_call: TRBV7-2; j_call: TRBJ1-4; clone_size: -; d_call: -; cdr3_nt: TGTGCCAGCAGCTTAAGGGCCGGGCAGCCTAATGAAAAACTGTTTTTT; cdr3_aa: CASSLRAGQPNEKLFF
v_call: TRBV6-1; j_call: TRBJ2-5; clone_size: -; d_call: -; cdr3_nt: TGTGCCAGCAGTGAACCAGAGACAGCCCAATGGGGGACCCAGTACTTC; cdr3_aa: CASSEPETAQWGTQYF
v_call: TRBV25-1; j_call: TRBJ2-1; clone_size: -; d_call: -; cdr3_nt: TGTGCCAGCAAGGGGACCAACAATGAGCAGTTCTTC; cdr3_aa: CASKGTNNEQFF
v_call: TRBV2; j_call: TRBJ2-3; clone_size: few; d_call: TRBD2; cdr3_nt: TGTGCCAGCAGTGTACTAGCGGTGGGCACAGATACGCAGTATTTT; cdr3_aa: CASSVLAVGTDTQYF
v_call: TRBV7-9; j_call: TRBJ2-2; clone_size: -; d_call: -; cdr3_nt: TGTGCCAGCAGCTTAGCGGGAGAGGGCACCGGGGAGCTGTTTTTT; cdr3_aa: CASSLAGEGTGELFF
v_call: TRBV11-1; j_call: TRBJ2-1; clone_size: -; d_call: TRBD2; cdr3_nt: TGTGCCAGCAGCCGCACTAGCGGGAGATACAATGAGCAGTTCTTC; cdr3_aa: CASSRTSGRYNEQFF
v_call: TRBV6-5; j_call: TRBJ2-2; clone_size: -; d_call: TRBD2; cdr3_nt: TGTGCCAGCAGTCCCCCGGGGGGTACCGGGGAGCTGTTTTTT; cdr3_aa: CASSPPGGTGELFF